This record concerns one T cell receptor (beta chain) sequence. There are 11 residues in the CDR3. Germline V lookup: CDR1 SNHLY, CDR2 FYNNEI. V was pared by 7 bases and J by 6 bases, with 7 bases between. This sample stems from a study of cytomegalovirus exposure and HLA in healthy donors. PCR amplification relied on 60 Vbeta primers (plus 13 Jbeta primers). Assay: immunoSEQ multiplex PCR; the TCRdb copy retains only in-frame clones and omits some. The sample includes over 150,000 clones, roughly 85% of them seen just once. The rearrangement links TRBV2 to TRBJ2-1; D call uncertain. The origin of this receptor is a woman aged 25 to 45 in good health and CMV-seronegative. Sequenced sample: PBMCs. Here the CDR3 reads CASNLANEQFF. The CDR3 DNA is TGTGCCAGCAATCTGGCCAATGAGCAGTTCTTC.